This T cell receptor (beta chain) was sequenced during a study of TIL therapy for anti-PD-1-resistant metastatic lung cancer. Looked up from germline, CDR1 is MNHEY and CDR2 is SMNVEV (reference sequence). With V trimmed by 7 bases and J by 3 bases, 10 bases remained unmatched. The length of the CDR3 is 16 residues. The immunoSEQ assay was v3. Profiling relied on immunoSEQ multiplex PCR, and the TCRdb table lists in-frame clones only, not all of them. This sample has approximately 60,000 clones, with 73% found just once. As for time point: pre-treatment sample, taken before nivolumab and TIL therapy. The starting material was blood, obtained at baseline. This sequence originates from a person aged 25 to 79 with non-small cell lung cancer. The chain combines TRBV27 with TRBJ2-3; 10 bases fit TRBD2. The DNA of the CDR3 is TGTGCCAGCATCCACGAGCGGGGGGGCCGTACAGATACGCAGTATTTT. This translates into CASIHERGGRTDTQYF.